This entry features one T cell receptor beta chain sequence. Its antigen is not known. This record comes from a study of shared clonotypes between healthy human individuals. General observations from the study: In four donors, around 4.5% of naive CD4 clonotypes appeared in common.

Genomic DNA (from each subset) was split evenly across several immunoSEQ plates. In the original workflow: In the immunoSEQ data, sequences were junction-only and lacked quality scores, so filtering differed. Assay used: immunoSEQ multiplex PCR; TCRdb lists only in-frame clones, some missing. D and trimming come from the DNA, and the V and J calls and clone size come from that table. In the table there are over a million clones, about 96% of which are singletons. The CDR3 sequence is 14 residues long. The germline gives CDR1 LNHDA, CDR2 SQIVND (reference sequence). V shed 4 bases and J shed 6 bases, with 13 bases lying between them.

The gene calls are TRBV19 and TRBJ2-1; no clear D gene. This receptor was identified in a man aged 25-45 years in good health. The specimen was naive CD4+ T cells sorted from blood. Subset here: CD45RA+ positively selected. The DNA for the CDR3 is TGTGCCAGTAGTACCCCCGGACGGTCCAATGAGCAGTTCTTC. Amino acid sequence: CASSTPGRSNEQFF.